Described below is a single T cell receptor beta chain sequence and its context. Its specificity is not known. Primers for the PCR totalled 60 Vbeta and 13 Jbeta. Profiled with immunoSEQ multiplex PCR; TCRdb holds only in-frame clones, not every one. Of roughly 170,000 clones in the sample, approximately 80% are singletons; the top ten hold around 5%. This sample is part of a study of cytomegalovirus exposure and HLA in healthy donors. Study-wide findings and caveats: Fewer N-insertions than the roughly 700-donor mean were reportedly shown by an Asian-associated ancestry cluster in a later analysis.

CDR1 is MNHEY, CDR2 SMNVEV, per germline (reference sequence). V was clipped by 5 bases and J by 3 bases, with 14 bases between them. This CDR3 region has 14 residues. Specimen: PBMCs. J is TRBJ2-7 and V is TRBV27, with D hard to call. This clonotype was obtained from a man between 18 and 35 years old in good health and CMV-seronegative. The CDR3 region is CASSRAGRHYEQYF. Here the CDR3 DNA reads TGTGCCAGCAGTCGTGCAGGTAGACACTACGAGCAGTACTTC.